The entry that follows covers one T cell receptor beta chain sequence. Assay: immunoSEQ multiplex PCR; the TCRdb copy retains only in-frame clones and omits some. This table has 140,000 or so clones, roughly 88% appearing once. The entry originates in a study of radiation and T cells in renal cell carcinoma. The time point: baseline pretreatment blood. Documented treatment: 15 Gy SBRT to primary tumor, nephrectomy 4 weeks later. Germline V lookup: CDR1 MNHEY, CDR2 SVGAGI. The CDR3 spans 16 residues. V gave up 0 bases and J gave up 3 bases; unmatched junction bases: 1. The clonotype was recovered from a woman between 50 and 59 years old with renal cell carcinoma. V is TRBV6-5 and J is TRBJ2-2, with TRBD1 matching over 10 bases. The material sequenced was blood, taken from a patient whose treatment included radiotherapy and nephrectomy. This CDR3 reads CASSYSTGGYTGELFF. The CDR3 coding sequence is TGTGCCAGCAGTTACTCGACAGGGGGCTACACCGGGGAGCTGTTTTTT.